This T cell receptor (beta chain) stems from a study of PD-L1 blockade in urothelial cancer (dated by TCRdb to 2015 to 2018). Concerning the study at large: Every patient began therapy around 2014 and was given atezolizumab 1,200 mg intravenously every 3 weeks. About 90% of the roughly 29 patients were males with bladder-origin urothelial cancer, and about 60% of the roughly 30 reported a prior smoking history. Patients had an ECOG performance status of 0 or 1 and had received between 0 and 3 prior chemotherapy regimens. Blood samples were analyzed at two time points: 3 weeks after treatment start (second dose) and 6 weeks after treatment start. A median of about 140,000 T cells and approximately 83,000 unique TCRs was obtained from blood samples, and a median clonality of approximately 0.08 was observed. The study, an exploratory multi-omic analysis, examined somatic, immune and clinical correlates of response to PD-L1 blockade with atezolizumab in urothelial cancer. Pretreatment tumor samples and matched peripheral blood, collected serially before and after atezolizumab treatment, underwent TCR sequencing. Durable clinical benefit meant progression-free survival longer than 6 months, and TCR features were also tested against progression-free and overall survival. Whole exome sequencing and RNA sequencing of pretreatment tumors were performed alongside TCR sequencing in the same patients. Nine patients reached durable clinical benefit, while around 19 patients did not. Pretreatment blood TCR-seq was available for around 29 patients, at least one posttreatment blood collection was obtained for roughly 24 patients, and tumor TCR-seq was available for roughly 24 patients.

The V end loses 5 bases and the J end loses 2 bases, and a stretch of 6 bases separates them. Looking up the germline V gene yields CDR1 KGHSH and CDR2 LQKENI. Including the terminal cysteine and phenylalanine, the CDR3 comprises 12 residues. Of the read, only the CDR3 DNA is kept; its 36 bases are in frame from base 1. Synthetic TCR analog templates were spiked into each PCR to estimate absolute template abundance from read counts. The immunoSEQ assay used bias-controlled V and J gene primers to amplify TCRbeta CDR3 regions from genomic DNA. Sequencing of rearranged TCRbeta segments was performed at approximately 20X coverage. In the paper's pipeline: Clustering was used to correct sequencing errors, and CDR3s were annotated against IMGT to assign V, D and J genes. Downstream analyses used only productive TCRbeta rearrangements and left out out-of-frame or stop-codon sequences. Clonality was calculated as one minus the Shannon entropy normalized by the log of the number of unique productive sequences. Clones differing between time points or between blood and tumor were identified by Fisher's exact test with Benjamini-Hochberg correction at adjusted p below 0.01. TCRdb carries this immuneACCESS record with in-frame sequences only. Its versions omit some clonotypes, under half of them owing to an unresolved V gene in the studies checked, with the rest unexplained. V, J and clone size reflect that table, while D and trimming were determined from the DNA. Here the sample has tens of thousands of clones; around 87% occur a single time. The top ten clones comprise around 1.5% of the sample.

In the case of this clone: Its binding antigen is unknown. No qualities accompany the bases; no much larger clone lies one base away.

Here is what the overall study found, with its caveats: Because the sample size was small (n ≈ 31) and many exploratory analyses were performed, the results are intended to be hypothesis-generating. Among patients with durable benefit, tumor-associated TCR clones showed greater expansion in peripheral blood 3 weeks after treatment started (n = 22, p = 0.022). A pretreatment peripheral blood TCR clonality below the median was linked to improved progression-free and overall survival.

The time point label on this specimen signifies: pretreatment peripheral blood. The cohort comprised fewer than 35 patients with locally advanced or metastatic urothelial carcinoma treated at Memorial Sloan Kettering on a trial protocol. Peripheral blood mononuclear cells were collected pretreatment and during treatment, at between 1 and 8 total time points per patient. The Qiagen DNeasy Blood extraction kit was used to purify genomic DNA from total PBMCs and from tumor samples. PBMCs were collected pretreatment and during treatment and were isolated and stored as previously described. The sequence was collected from a man aged 55 to 70 with urothelial cancer. Sample: PBMCs, taken around atezolizumab (anti-PD-L1) treatment. Recombination linked TRBV18 to TRBJ2-5; perhaps TRBD2 is the D gene, with 5 bases matching. The DNA sequence is given as TGTGCCAGCTCAGACTATCAAGAGACCCAGTACTTC. Translated, it gives CASSDYQETQYF.